One sample yielded the 30 T cell receptor beta chains listed below, sequenced in a study of beta chain features in type 1 diabetes. Of the isolated RNA, all was reverse transcribed, and so the sequenced material was expressed TCRB transcripts. TCRdb's table, derived via immunoSEQ multiplex PCR, lists solely in-frame clones and lacks some. The sample consists of 10,000 to 15,000 clones, over 40% of them appearing once. The sample was stem cell memory CD4+ T cells from blood. Receptors originate from a man aged 18 to 30 in good health.

The chain couples TRBV7-2 to TRBJ2-5; TRBD1 matches 8 bases. CDR3 length: 14 residues. Per germline, CDR1 SGHTA and CDR2 FQGNSA. Unmatched junction bases numbered 3, after V lost 5 bases and J lost 1 base. CDR3 sequence: CASSTGGLQETQYF. CDR3 coding DNA: TGTGCCAGCAGCACAGGGGGGCTCCAAGAGACCCAGTACTTC.

This clone was seen a few times. This chain uses TRBV28 with TRBJ1-2, with D unclear. The CDR3 has 14 amino acids. Germline V gene sequence: CDR1 MDHEN, CDR2 SYDVKM. V was pared by 6 bases and J by 7 bases, with 18 bases between. The CDR3 nucleotides read TGTGCCAGCAGCCCCGGTCGGGATAGAGGTGGCTACACCTTC. It translates to CASSPGRDRGGYTF.

V and J are TRBV5-1 and TRBJ2-3; D perhaps matches TRBD2 (7 bases). Germline V CDR1 and CDR2: SGHRS, YFSETQ. V was cut by 4 bases and J by 4 bases, with 16 bases left in between. The CDR3 is made up of 15 amino acids. DNA for the CDR3: TGCGCCAGCAGCGCCAGCGAGGGGGGGGCAGATACGCAGTATTTT. Protein: CASSASEGGADTQYF.

This clone turned up a few times. The chain joins TRBV4-3 to TRBJ1-2; 9 bases fit TRBD1. This CDR3 contains 15 residues. Germline V lookup: CDR1 LGHNA, CDR2 YSLEER. Trimming took 3 bases from V and 6 from J; bases not matched to a gene: 8. The CDR3 bases are TGCGCCAGCAGCCATCCGGGACAGGGATTTCATGGCTACACCTTC. It translates to CASSHPGQGFHGYTF.

The chain joins TRBV11-3 to TRBJ2-7; D is perhaps TRBD1 (5 bases). V was trimmed by 9 bases and J by 2 bases, leaving 17 bases between them. Germline CDR1 SGHNT, CDR2 YENEEA. The CDR3 has 14 residues. CDR3 region: CASSTRTLTYEQYF. CDR3 sequence (DNA): TGTGCCAGTAGTACTCGGACACTGACCTACGAGCAGTACTTC.

This clone has just a few counts. The rearrangement links TRBV18 to TRBJ2-3; 8 nucleotides agree with TRBD2. The CDR3 has 15 residues. Germline loops: CDR1 KGHSH, CDR2 LQKENI. V trimming: 2 bases; J trimming: 2 bases; junction bases outside the gene matches: 3. The CDR3 DNA reads TGTGCCAGCTCACCATCTAGCGGGCCCACAGATACGCAGTATTTT. This gives the protein CASSPSSGPTDTQYF.

This chain uses TRBV18 with TRBJ1-2; TRBD1 is a possible D gene (6 bases). The CDR3 consists of 14 residues. Germline-derived CDR1 and CDR2 are KGHSH and LQKENI. Trimming shortened V by 5 bases and J by 4 bases, and 14 bases separated the two germline ends. The CDR3 DNA is TGTGCCAGCTCATCTGGACAGTCGGGCTATGGCTACACCTTC. It encodes CASSSGQSGYGYTF.

V usage is TRBV4-3 and J usage is TRBJ1-2, with a tentative D call TRBD1 (5 bases). Trimming shortened V by 0 bases and J by 6 bases, and 14 bases separated the two germline ends. Germline values: CDR1 LGHNA, CDR2 YSLEER. The CDR3 spans 15 residues. In DNA form, the CDR3 reads TGCGCCAGCAGCCAAGATTGGGGAGGGGATGATGGCTACACCTTC. Amino acid sequence: CASSQDWGGDDGYTF.

Regarding this clone: A junction boundary mismatches the germline segment, possibly from a read error. The chain links TRBV30 to TRBJ2-7, with D possibly TRBD1 on 7 matching bases. The germline gives CDR1 GTSNPN, CDR2 SVGIG (reference sequence). This CDR3 comprises 13 residues. The CDR3 coding sequence is TGTGCCTGGGGACAGGCTGTGGGGGGTATGTCGGACTTC. Its protein is CAWGQAVGGMSDF.

In this sample, this clone turned up a few times. The rearrangement joins TRBV7-9 to TRBJ1-6; possibly TRBD1 for D (6 bases). Trimming stripped 5 bases from V and 9 bases from J, with 17 bases between. This CDR3 spans 15 amino acids. The germline CDR1 and CDR2 sequences are SEHNR and FQNEAQ (reference sequence). The CDR3 nucleotides are TGTGCCAGCAGCCGCCCAGGGACAACCTCTTCACCCCTCCACTTT. Its protein product is CASSRPGTTSSPLHF.

The V call is TRBV4-1, the J call TRBJ2-7; weak D call: TRBD1 (6 bases). Germline V gene lookup returns CDR1 MGHRA and CDR2 YSYEKL. The CDR3 runs 13 residues. V was cut by 1 base and J by 5 bases, with 9 bases left in between. The CDR3 is CASSQVGAHEQYF. In DNA, the CDR3 is TGCGCCAGCAGCCAAGTGGGGGCCCACGAGCAGTACTTC.

This rearrangement joins TRBV9 to TRBJ2-3, with D perhaps TRBD2 (6 bases). The CDR3 spans 17 residues. The germline gives CDR1 SGDLS, CDR2 YYNGEE. V was shortened by 2 bases and J by 1 base, with 17 bases between the two germline ends. The DNA for the CDR3 is TGTGCCAGCAGCGTCAAGGCCTCATGGGGGGGCACAGATACGCAGTATTTT. Protein product: CASSVKASWGGTDTQYF. Looking up the rest from reference TRBV9 and TRBJ2-3 gives the full variable domain: DSGVTQTPKHLITATGQRVTLRCSPRSGDLSVYWYQQSLDQGLQFLIQYYNGEERAKGNILERFSAQQFPDLHSELNLSSLELGDSALYFCASSVKASWGGTDTQYFGPGTRLTVL.

The V call is TRBV5-1, the J call TRBJ2-2; D is perhaps TRBD1 (5 bases). CDR1 is SGHRS, CDR2 YFSETQ, per germline. This CDR3 has 14 residues. V shed 0 bases and J shed 5 bases, with 8 bases lying between them. The CDR3 is CASSLAPGTGELFF. In DNA form, the CDR3 reads TGCGCCAGCAGCTTGGCTCCAGGGACCGGGGAGCTGTTTTTT.

The rearrangement uses TRBV6-6 and TRBJ2-5; D may be TRBD2 (5 bases). V lost 5 bases, J lost 2 bases, and 9 bases lay in between. CDR1 is MNHNY, CDR2 SVGAGI, per germline (reference sequence). This CDR3 is 13 amino acids long. The CDR3 loop is CASSAGLQETQYF. The CDR3 DNA sequence: TGTGCCAGCAGTGCGGGCCTTCAAGAGACCCAGTACTTC.

The V call is TRBV29-1, the J call TRBJ2-7; 8 bases agree with TRBD1. The V gene end was trimmed by 6 bases and the J gene end by 2 bases; junction bases not matched to a gene: 6. CDR1 is SQVTM, CDR2 ANQGSEA, per germline. This CDR3 contains 13 residues. This CDR3 reads CSVGQGTTYEQYF. In nucleotides, the CDR3 is TGCAGCGTCGGACAGGGCACAACCTACGAGCAGTACTTC.

This clone has just a few counts. The V gene is TRBV2, the J gene TRBJ2-3; TRBD2 matches at 8 bases. The ends lost 1 base at V and 2 bases at J; junction bases unmatched: 8. The germline V gene encodes CDR1 SNHLY and CDR2 FYNNEI. This CDR3 comprises 17 residues. CDR3 coding DNA: TGTGCCAGCAGTGAAGGGTCCACTAGCGGAGTCACAGATACGCAGTATTTT. Its protein product is CASSEGSTSGVTDTQYF.

The chain carries TRBV5-1 and TRBJ1-4; maybe TRBD1 (6 bases). Germline lookup yields CDR1 SGHRS and CDR2 YFSETQ. The length of the CDR3 is 13 residues. The V end lost 2 bases, the J end lost 8 bases, and 10 bases lay between the germline ends. CDR3 loop: CASSFRGGEKLFF. The CDR3 DNA is TGCGCCAGCAGCTTCAGGGGAGGGGAAAAACTGTTTTTT.

The chain combines TRBV19 with TRBJ1-4; a weak D match, TRBD1 (6 bases). Germline V gene data show CDR1 as LNHDA and CDR2 as SQIVND (reference sequence). The CDR3 spans 13 residues. V lost 5 bases and J lost 11, with 15 bases in between. For the CDR3, the DNA is TGTGCCAGTAGTTCCGGGACACCTTACAAACTGTTTTTT. Protein product: CASSSGTPYKLFF. The variable domain in full, with the rest retrieved from reference TRBV19 and TRBJ1-4, is DGGITQSPKYLFRKEGQNVTLSCEQNLNHDAMYWYRQDPGQGLRLIYYSQIVNDFQKGDIAEGYSVSREKKESFPLTVTSAQKNPTAFYLCASSSGTPYKLFFGSGTQLSVL.

The chain has TRBV6-5 and TRBJ2-5; D might be TRBD1 (6 bases). This CDR3 is built from 13 residues. Per the germline V gene, CDR1 is MNHEY and CDR2 is SVGAGI. The germline V and J ends were trimmed by 7 bases and 5 bases, with 14 bases remaining between them. For the CDR3, the DNA is TGTGCCAGCAAGCTACAGGGCGGGGAGACCCAGTACTTC. Amino acids: CASKLQGGETQYF.

V gene TRBV30 combines with J gene TRBJ2-3; D may be TRBD2 (5 bases). CDR3 size: 15 residues. Trimming pared 4 bases from V and 0 bases from J, leaving 14 bases between. The germline V gene has CDR1 GTSNPN and CDR2 SVGIG (reference sequence). DNA of the CDR3: TGTGCCTGGATCCGGACGTCGGGAAGCACAGATACGCAGTATTTT. Amino acids: CAWIRTSGSTDTQYF.

This clone was observed a handful of times. The chain is built from TRBV7-6 and TRBJ2-7; 9 bases match TRBD1. CDR3 length: 18 amino acids. Germline V gene data show CDR1 as SGHVS and CDR2 as FNYEAQ. The V segment lost 5 bases and the J segment 0 bases; nucleotides outside the gene matches: 14. CDR3 DNA sequence: TGTGCCAGCAGCCCGCGTCCCGGGACAGGGACTTACTCCTACGAGCAGTACTTC. It encodes CASSPRPGTGTYSYEQYF.

The table lists this clone with a few counts. The J gene is TRBJ2-3, the V gene TRBV6-6; 7 bases agree with TRBD2. CDR1 MNHNY and CDR2 SVGAGI come from the germline V gene (reference sequence). The CDR3 is made up of 15 amino acids. V shed 5 bases, J shed 1 base, and the junction held 6 bases outside the gene matches. The CDR3 DNA is TGTGCCAGCAGTCCCCAGGGAGGGGGCACAGATACGCAGTATTTT. It yields the protein CASSPQGGGTDTQYF.

This clone turned up a few times. The chain recombines TRBV7-9 with TRBJ2-4; TRBD2 matches 9 bases. V gave up 5 bases and J gave up 7 bases; unmatched junction bases: 9. The CDR3 extends over 15 amino acids. The germline V gene encodes CDR1 SEHNR and CDR2 FQNEAQ (reference sequence). In DNA, the CDR3 is TGTGCCAGCAGCAAGGCGGGGGGGGCCGGGAACATTCAGTACTTC. As protein: CASSKAGGAGNIQYF.

This chain connects TRBV15 to TRBJ1-4, with 10 bases matching TRBD1. This CDR3 is 13 amino acids long. After removal of 4 bases from V and 8 bases from J, the junction contained 1 base not matched to a gene. Germline V gene data show CDR1 as LNHNV and CDR2 as YYDKDF (reference sequence). This chain's CDR3 is CATSKGQGEKLFF. CDR3 in DNA: TGTGCCACCAGCAAGGGACAGGGGGAAAAACTGTTTTTT.

V usage is TRBV6-6 and J usage is TRBJ2-7, with 8 bases matching TRBD1. There are 13 residues in the CDR3. The trim removed 6 bases at V and 3 bases at J, leaving 4 bases unmatched. Looked up from germline, CDR1 is MNHNY and CDR2 is SVGAGI (reference sequence). CDR3 DNA: TGTGCCAGCAGACTACAGGGGGGCTACGAGCAGTACTTC. This codes for CASRLQGGYEQYF.

The J gene is TRBJ2-7, the V gene TRBV5-8; a weak D match, TRBD1 (6 bases). Trimming removed 4 bases at V and 3 bases at J, with 11 bases between. In germline, CDR1 is SGHTS, CDR2 YDEGEE. This CDR3 has 13 residues. CDR3 in amino acids: CASSIGQLYEQYF. DNA for the CDR3: TGTGCCAGCAGCATTGGACAGCTCTACGAGCAGTACTTC.

This clone was found a few times. The V and J genes are TRBV7-2 and TRBJ2-7, with D unresolved. The CDR3 totals 13 residues. CDR1 SGHTA and CDR2 FQGNSA come from the germline V gene. Trimming left V 5 bases short and J 2 bases short, with 10 bases between. The chain's CDR3 is CASSPQVTYEQYF. The CDR3 DNA is TGTGCCAGCAGCCCTCAGGTTACCTACGAGCAGTACTTC.

This chain uses TRBV18 with TRBJ1-5; 12 bases are shared with TRBD1. The CDR3 covers 16 residues. Trimming cost V 0 bases and J 7 bases; bases outside gene matches: 4. Germline CDR1 is KGHSH and CDR2 is LQKENI. CDR3 in amino acids: CASSPPGTGGVQPQHF. The CDR3 nucleotides read TGTGCCAGCTCACCACCGGGGACAGGGGGCGTCCAGCCCCAGCATTTT.

This clone was detected only a few times. The rearrangement joins TRBV5-6 to TRBJ2-2; the D is unclear. CDR1 and CDR2 (germline): SGHDT, YYEEEE. CDR3 length equals 13 residues. Trimming cost V 4 bases and J 1 base, with 5 bases left between them. Here the CDR3 reads CASSPWNTGELFF. CDR3 bases: TGTGCCAGCAGCCCTTGGAACACCGGGGAGCTGTTTTTT.

The rearrangement uses TRBV4-3 and TRBJ1-1; D is ambiguous. V was shortened by 1 base and J by 4 bases, with 13 bases between the two germline ends. The CDR3 consists of 15 residues. Germline CDR1 and CDR2: LGHNA and YSLEER. This chain's CDR3 is CASSQVRIGVTEAFF. Here the CDR3 DNA reads TGCGCCAGCAGCCAAGTCAGGATCGGGGTCACTGAAGCTTTCTTT.